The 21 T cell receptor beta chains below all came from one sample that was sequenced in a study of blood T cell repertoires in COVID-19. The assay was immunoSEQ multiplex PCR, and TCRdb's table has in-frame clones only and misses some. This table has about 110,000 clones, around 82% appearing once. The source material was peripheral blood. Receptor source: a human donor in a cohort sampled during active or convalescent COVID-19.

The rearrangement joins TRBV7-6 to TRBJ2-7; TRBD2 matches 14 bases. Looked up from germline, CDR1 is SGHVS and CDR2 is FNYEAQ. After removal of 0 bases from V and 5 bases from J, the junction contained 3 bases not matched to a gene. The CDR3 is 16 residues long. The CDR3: CASSLAAGLAGDEQYF. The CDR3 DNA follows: TGTGCCAGCAGCTTAGCGGCGGGACTAGCGGGAGACGAGCAGTACTTC.

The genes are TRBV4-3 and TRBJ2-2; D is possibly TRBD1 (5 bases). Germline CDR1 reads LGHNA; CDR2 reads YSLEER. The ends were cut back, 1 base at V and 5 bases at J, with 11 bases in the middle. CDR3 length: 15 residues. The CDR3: CASSQVGVRTGELFF. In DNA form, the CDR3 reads TGCGCCAGCAGCCAAGTAGGGGTACGGACCGGGGAGCTGTTTTTT.

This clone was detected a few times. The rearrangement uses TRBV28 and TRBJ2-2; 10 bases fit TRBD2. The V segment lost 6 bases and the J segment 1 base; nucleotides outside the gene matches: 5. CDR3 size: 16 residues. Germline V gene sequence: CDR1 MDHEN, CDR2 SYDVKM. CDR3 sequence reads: CASSLRTSGNTGELFF. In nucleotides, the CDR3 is TGTGCCAGCAGCCTAAGGACTAGCGGGAACACCGGGGAGCTGTTTTTT.

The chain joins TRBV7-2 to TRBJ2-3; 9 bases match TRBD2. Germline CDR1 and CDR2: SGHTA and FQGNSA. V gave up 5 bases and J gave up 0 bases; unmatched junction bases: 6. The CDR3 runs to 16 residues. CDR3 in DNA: TGTGCCAGCAGCCCTCCGGGACTAGCTAGCACAGATACGCAGTATTTT. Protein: CASSPPGLASTDTQYF. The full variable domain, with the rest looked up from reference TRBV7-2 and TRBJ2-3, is GAGVSQSPSNKVTEKGKDVELRCDPISGHTALYWYRQSLGQGLEFLIYFQGNSAPDKSGLPSDRFSAERTGGSVSTLTIQRTQQEDSAVYLCASSPPGLASTDTQYFGPGTRLTVL.

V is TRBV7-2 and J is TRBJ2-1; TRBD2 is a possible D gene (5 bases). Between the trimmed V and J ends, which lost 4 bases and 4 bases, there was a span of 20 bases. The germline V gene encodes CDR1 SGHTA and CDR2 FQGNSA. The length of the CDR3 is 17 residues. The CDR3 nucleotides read TGTGCCAGCAGCTCCTACAACCCAGCGGCTGCATACAATGAGCAGTTCTTC. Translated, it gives CASSSYNPAAAYNEQFF. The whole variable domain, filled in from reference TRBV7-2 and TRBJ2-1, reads GAGVSQSPSNKVTEKGKDVELRCDPISGHTALYWYRQSLGQGLEFLIYFQGNSAPDKSGLPSDRFSAERTGGSVSTLTIQRTQQEDSAVYLCASSSYNPAAAYNEQFFGPGTRLTVL.

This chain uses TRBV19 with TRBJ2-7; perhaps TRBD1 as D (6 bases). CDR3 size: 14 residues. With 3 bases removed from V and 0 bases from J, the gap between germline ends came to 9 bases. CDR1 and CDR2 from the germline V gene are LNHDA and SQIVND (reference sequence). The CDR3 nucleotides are TGTGCCAGTAGTATGGGGACACGCTCCTACGAGCAGTACTTC. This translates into CASSMGTRSYEQYF. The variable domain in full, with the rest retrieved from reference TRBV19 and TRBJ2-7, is DGGITQSPKYLFRKEGQNVTLSCEQNLNHDAMYWYRQDPGQGLRLIYYSQIVNDFQKGDIAEGYSVSREKKESFPLTVTSAQKNPTAFYLCASSMGTRSYEQYFGPGTRLTVT.

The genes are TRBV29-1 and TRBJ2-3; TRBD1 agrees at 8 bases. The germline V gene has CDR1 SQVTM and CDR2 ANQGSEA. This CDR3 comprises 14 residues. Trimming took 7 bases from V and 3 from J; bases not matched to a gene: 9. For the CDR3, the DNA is TGCAGCGCCCAGACATGGACAGGGACAGATACGCAGTATTTT. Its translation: CSAQTWTGTDTQYF.

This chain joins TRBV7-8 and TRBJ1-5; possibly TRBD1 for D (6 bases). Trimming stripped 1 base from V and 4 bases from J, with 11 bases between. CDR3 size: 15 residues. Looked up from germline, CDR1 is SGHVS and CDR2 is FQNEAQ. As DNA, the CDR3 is TGTGCCAGCAGCTTAGACAGGGTGCCTAATCAGCCCCAGCATTTT. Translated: CASSLDRVPNQPQHF.

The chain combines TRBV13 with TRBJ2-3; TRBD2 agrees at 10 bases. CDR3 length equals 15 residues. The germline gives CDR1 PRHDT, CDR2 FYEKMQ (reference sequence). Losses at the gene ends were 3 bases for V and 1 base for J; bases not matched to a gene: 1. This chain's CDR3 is CASSLGTSGTDTQYF. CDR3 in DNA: TGTGCCAGCAGCTTGGGGACTAGCGGCACAGATACGCAGTATTTT.

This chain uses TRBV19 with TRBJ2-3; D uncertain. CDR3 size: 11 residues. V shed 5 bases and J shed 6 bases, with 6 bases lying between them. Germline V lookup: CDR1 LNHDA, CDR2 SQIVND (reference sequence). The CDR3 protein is CASSARDTQYF. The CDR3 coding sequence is TGTGCCAGTAGTGCCCGGGATACGCAGTATTTT. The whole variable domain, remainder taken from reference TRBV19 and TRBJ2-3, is DGGITQSPKYLFRKEGQNVTLSCEQNLNHDAMYWYRQDPGQGLRLIYYSQIVNDFQKGDIAEGYSVSREKKESFPLTVTSAQKNPTAFYLCASSARDTQYFGPGTRLTVL.

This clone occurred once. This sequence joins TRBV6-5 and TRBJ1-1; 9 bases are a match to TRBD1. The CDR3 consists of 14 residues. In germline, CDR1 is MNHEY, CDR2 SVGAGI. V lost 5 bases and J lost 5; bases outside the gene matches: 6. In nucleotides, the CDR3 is TGTGCCAGCAGTATTAACAGGGGGCGGACTGAAGCTTTCTTT. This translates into CASSINRGRTEAFF.

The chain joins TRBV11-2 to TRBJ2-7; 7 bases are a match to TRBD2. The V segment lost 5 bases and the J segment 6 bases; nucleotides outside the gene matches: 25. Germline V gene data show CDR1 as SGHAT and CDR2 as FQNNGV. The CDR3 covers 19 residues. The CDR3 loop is CASSHYRGGREGQRGEQYF. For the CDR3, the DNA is TGTGCCAGCAGCCACTACCGGGGAGGGAGGGAAGGCCAAAGGGGCGAGCAGTACTTC.

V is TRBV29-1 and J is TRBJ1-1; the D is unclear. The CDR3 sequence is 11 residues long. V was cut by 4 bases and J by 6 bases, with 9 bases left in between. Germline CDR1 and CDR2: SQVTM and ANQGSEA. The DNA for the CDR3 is TGCAGCGTTGGGGTGGGCGCTGAAGCTTTCTTT. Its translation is CSVGVGAEAFF.

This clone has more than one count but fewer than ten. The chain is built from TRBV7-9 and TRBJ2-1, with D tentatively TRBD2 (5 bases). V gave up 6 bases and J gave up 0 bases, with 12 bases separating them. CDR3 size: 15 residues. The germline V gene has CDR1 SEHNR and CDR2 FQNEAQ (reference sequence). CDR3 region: CASRYTRGSYNEQFF. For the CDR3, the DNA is TGTGCCAGCAGATATACCCGGGGCTCCTACAATGAGCAGTTCTTC.

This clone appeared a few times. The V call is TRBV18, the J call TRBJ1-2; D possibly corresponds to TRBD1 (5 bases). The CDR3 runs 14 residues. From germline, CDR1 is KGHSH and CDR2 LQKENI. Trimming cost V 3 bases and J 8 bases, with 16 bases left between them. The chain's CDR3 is CASSPSRGAEGYTF. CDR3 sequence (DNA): TGTGCCAGCTCACCCAGTAGGGGCGCGGAAGGCTACACCTTC.

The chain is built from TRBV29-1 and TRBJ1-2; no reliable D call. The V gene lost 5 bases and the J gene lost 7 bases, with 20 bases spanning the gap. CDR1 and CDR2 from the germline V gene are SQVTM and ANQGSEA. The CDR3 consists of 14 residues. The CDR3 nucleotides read TGCAGCGTTATTGTTACCCCCGGCGGGAGTGGCTACACCTTC. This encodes CSVIVTPGGSGYTF.

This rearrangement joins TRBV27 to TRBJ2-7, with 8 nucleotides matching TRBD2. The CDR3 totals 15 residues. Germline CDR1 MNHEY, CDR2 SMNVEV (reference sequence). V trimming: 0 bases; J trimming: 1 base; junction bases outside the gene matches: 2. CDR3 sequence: CASSLSVAGSYEQYF. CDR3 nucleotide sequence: TGTGCCAGCAGTTTATCGGTAGCGGGATCCTACGAGCAGTACTTC.

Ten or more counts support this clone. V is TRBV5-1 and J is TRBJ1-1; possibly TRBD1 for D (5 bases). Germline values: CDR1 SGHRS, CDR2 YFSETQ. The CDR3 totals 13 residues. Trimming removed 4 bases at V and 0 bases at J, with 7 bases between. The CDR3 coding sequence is TGCGCCAGCAGCACGACAGTGAACACTGAAGCTTTCTTT. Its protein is CASSTTVNTEAFF.

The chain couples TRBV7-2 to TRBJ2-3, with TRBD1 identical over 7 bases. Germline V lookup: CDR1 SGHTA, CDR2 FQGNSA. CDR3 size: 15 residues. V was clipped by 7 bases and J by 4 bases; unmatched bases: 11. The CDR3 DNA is TGTGCCAGCACCCGTCGGGACAGTTACCCAGATACGCAGTATTTT. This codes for CASTRRDSYPDTQYF.

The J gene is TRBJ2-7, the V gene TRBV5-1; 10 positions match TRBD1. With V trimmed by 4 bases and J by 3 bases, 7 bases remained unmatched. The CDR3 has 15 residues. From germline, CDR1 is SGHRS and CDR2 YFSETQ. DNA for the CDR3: TGCGCCAGCAGCCCCTACGGACAGGGGGACTACGAGCAGTACTTC. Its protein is CASSPYGQGDYEQYF.

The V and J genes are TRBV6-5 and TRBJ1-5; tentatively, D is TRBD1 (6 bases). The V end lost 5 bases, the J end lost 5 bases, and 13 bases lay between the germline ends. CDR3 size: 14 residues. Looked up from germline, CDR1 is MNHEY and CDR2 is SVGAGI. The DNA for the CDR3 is TGTGCCAGCAGTCCCGATACAGGGTATCAGCCCCAGCATTTT. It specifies CASSPDTGYQPQHF.